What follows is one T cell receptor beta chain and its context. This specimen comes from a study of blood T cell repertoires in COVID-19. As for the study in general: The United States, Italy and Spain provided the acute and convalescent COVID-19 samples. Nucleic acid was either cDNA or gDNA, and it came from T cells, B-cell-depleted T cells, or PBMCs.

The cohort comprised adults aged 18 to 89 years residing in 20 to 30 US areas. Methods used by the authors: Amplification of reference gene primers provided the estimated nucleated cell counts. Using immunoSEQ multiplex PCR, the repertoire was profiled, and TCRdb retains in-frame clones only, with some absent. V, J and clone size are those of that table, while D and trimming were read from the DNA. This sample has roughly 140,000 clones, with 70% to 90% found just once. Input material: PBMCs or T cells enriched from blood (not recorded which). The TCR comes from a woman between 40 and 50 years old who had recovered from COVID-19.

The CDR3 here is CASSSGTGWTLEQFF. Here the CDR3 DNA reads TGTGCCAGTAGCTCCGGGACAGGGTGGACTTTAGAGCAGTTCTTC. V usage is TRBV19 and J usage is TRBJ2-1; 9 bases line up with TRBD1. Looked up from germline, CDR1 is LNHDA and CDR2 is SQIVND (reference sequence). The J segment lost 10 bases and the V segment lost 6 bases, leaving 13 bases of the junction unmatched. This CDR3 is 15 amino acids long.